This T cell receptor (beta chain) was recorded in a study of cytomegalovirus exposure and HLA in healthy donors. A remark on this clone: What it recognizes is unknown.

General observations from the study: Later, an analysis showed that TCR beta chains associated with HLA were more clonally expanded than others that were equally common.

Germline CDR1 is SGHNT and CDR2 is YYREEE (reference sequence). Trimming removed 0 bases at V and 4 bases at J, with 14 bases between. This CDR3 is built from 16 residues. PCR involved 60 Vbeta and 13 Jbeta primers. Method: immunoSEQ multiplex PCR; TCRdb's copy keeps in-frame clones and lacks some. The sample records fewer than 150,000 clones, about 74% being singletons. The specimen sequenced was PBMCs. The chain joins TRBV5-4 to TRBJ1-5; no clear D. The clonotype originates from a woman in her forties or fifties in good health and CMV-seropositive. Written as DNA, the CDR3 is TGTGCCAGCAGCTTGGGACAAGTCCGTGAAAATCAGCCCCAGCATTTT. Translated: CASSLGQVRENQPQHF.